This T cell receptor (beta chain) is from a study of STAT3 mutations in large granular lymphocyte leukemia. About the research overall: Roughly half of the longitudinally sequenced T-LGLL patients carried detectable canonical activating STAT3 mutations. Findings of the study overall: All newly emerging clones after therapy were STAT3 wild type. Differing intervals and regimens complicate linking therapy response to clone burden. Every T-cell large granular lymphocyte leukemia patient had at least one immunodominant TCR beta clonotype.

Worth noting for this clone: Its antigen is unknown.

Average productive template count per sample was around 43,000. Sequenced by immunoSEQ multiplex PCR; TCRdb stores in-frame clones only, minus some. The data hold 15,000 to 20,000 clones, with about nine tenths observed a single time. V lost 5 bases, J lost 6 bases, and 12 bases stayed unmatched. The CDR3 has 16 amino acids. Germline assignment: CDR1 SEHNR and CDR2 FQNEAQ (reference sequence). This TCR derives from a man aged 55 to 70 with T-cell large granular lymphocyte leukemia. Some clones in this sample may be carry-over from other donors' samples. The sequenced material came from peripheral blood mononuclear cells. V is TRBV7-9 and J is TRBJ2-2, with 7 bases fitting TRBD1. CDR3 loop: CASSPGQVMGAGELFF. In DNA form, the CDR3 reads TGTGCCAGCAGCCCTGGACAGGTGATGGGTGCCGGGGAGCTGTTTTTT.